This T cell receptor (beta chain) was profiled in a study of identical twins. There are a few counts of this clonotype. Its antigen is as yet unknown. Whole-study results and caveats: A lower insertion count was a feature of abundant cord blood beta clonotypes, with no such feature in memory repertoires.

TCRdb recomputed calls from the 5' RACE reads with MiXCR, one row per CDR3 protein. The data hold fewer than 500,000 distinct CDR3 sequences, with roughly a quarter observed a single time. V gave up 0 bases and J gave up 7 bases; unmatched junction bases: 8. The CDR3 has 16 amino acids. The germline V gene encodes CDR1 SGHRS and CDR2 YFSETQ. This sample also belongs to another study, concerning T cells expressing NK-cell markers.

The origin of this receptor is a woman aged 18-29 years in good health. This chain connects TRBV5-1 to TRBJ2-2, with 8 nucleotides matching TRBD2. Specimen: CD4+ T cells sorted from blood. CDR3 in amino acids: CASSLEDGGADGELFF. The CDR3 DNA reads as TGCGCCAGCAGCTTGGAGGACGGGGGGGCTGACGGGGAGCTGTTTTTT.